This note documents a single TCR beta chain sequence. The method was immunoSEQ multiplex PCR; TCRdb's version includes in-frame clones alone and lacks a portion of them. The profile shows some 100,000 clones, 86% of them singletons. This entry belongs to a study of OX40 agonist ivuxolimab in advanced cancers. Across the study: Partial responses were recorded for three patients, including one with hepatocellular carcinoma and two with cutaneous melanoma.

V was trimmed by 6 bases and J by 1 base, leaving 9 bases between them. The CDR3 contains 13 residues. Germline CDR1 and CDR2: MNHNS and SASEGT. The clonotype comes from an adult with an advanced solid tumor such as melanoma, head and neck, liver or kidney cancer. The material sequenced was CD4+ or CD8+ T cells sorted from blood, taken in a trial of the OX40 agonist ivuxolimab. The gene calls are TRBV6-1 and TRBJ2-5; D is unclear. In DNA form, the CDR3 reads TGTGCCAGCAGCCTACTCCCCCAAGAGACCCAGTACTTC. This gives the protein CASSLLPQETQYF.